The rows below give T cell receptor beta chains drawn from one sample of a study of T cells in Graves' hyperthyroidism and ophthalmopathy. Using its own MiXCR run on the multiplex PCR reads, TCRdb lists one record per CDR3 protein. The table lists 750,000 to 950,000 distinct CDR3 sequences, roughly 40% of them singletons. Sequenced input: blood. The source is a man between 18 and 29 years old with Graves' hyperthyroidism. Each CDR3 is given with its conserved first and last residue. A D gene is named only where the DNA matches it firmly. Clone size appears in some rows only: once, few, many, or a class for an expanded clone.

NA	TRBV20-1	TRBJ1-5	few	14	TGCAGTGCTAGAGGATTGAACGGCAATCAGCCCCAGCATTTT	CSARGLNGNQPQHF
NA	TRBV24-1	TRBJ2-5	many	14	TGTGCCACCAGTGATTATCACAACCAAGAGACCCAGTACTTC	CATSDYHNQETQYF
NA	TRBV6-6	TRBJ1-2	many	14	TGTGCCAGCAGTCGGACGGAACCAGAGTATGGCTACACCTTC	CASSRTEPEYGYTF
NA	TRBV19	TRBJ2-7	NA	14	TGTGCCAGTAGTATGGGTCAGGGAGACTACGAGCAGTACTTC	CASSMGQGDYEQYF
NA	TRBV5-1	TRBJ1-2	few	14	TGCGCCAGCAGCCCGGAGGGGGTGGGGTATGGCTACACCTTC	CASSPEGVGYGYTF
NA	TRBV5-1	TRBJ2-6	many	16	TGCGCCAGCAGCTTCCGGACGGGCTCTGGGGCCAACGTCCTGACTTTC	CASSFRTGSGANVLTF
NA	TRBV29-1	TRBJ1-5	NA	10	TGCAGCGTTGGGGTCCAGCCCCAGCATTTT	CSVGVQPQHF
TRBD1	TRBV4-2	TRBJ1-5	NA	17	TGTGCCAGCAGCCAATATTCGGGACAGGGACACCGTCAGCCCCAGCATTTT	CASSQYSGQGHRQPQHF
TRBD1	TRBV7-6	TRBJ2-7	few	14	TGTGCCAGCAGCTTAGAAGGGACAGCCTACGAGCAGTACTTC	CASSLEGTAYEQYF
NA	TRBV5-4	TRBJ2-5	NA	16	TGTGCCAGCAGCTTGGCTACCGGGGGCTCGGGGGAGACCCAGTACTTC	CASSLATGGSGETQYF
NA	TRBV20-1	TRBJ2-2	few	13	TGCAGTGCTAGAGGTCCCTATGCCGGGGAGCTGTTTTTT	CSARGPYAGELFF
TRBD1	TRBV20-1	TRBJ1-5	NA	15	TGCAGTGCTAGGGAGGGACAGTATAGCAATCAGCCCCAGCATTTT	CSAREGQYSNQPQHF
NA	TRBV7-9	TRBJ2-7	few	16	TGTGCCAGCAGCTTAGAGGGCAGCGCGAAGTCCTACGAGCAGTACTTC	CASSLEGSAKSYEQYF
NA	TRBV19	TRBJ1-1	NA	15	TGTGCCAGTCGTTTCTCAGTTAATCTGAACACTGAAGCTTTCTTT	CASRFSVNLNTEAFF
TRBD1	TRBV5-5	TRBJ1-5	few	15	TGTGCCAGCAGCTTGGGGACAGGGACTAATCAGCCCCAGCATTTT	CASSLGTGTNQPQHF
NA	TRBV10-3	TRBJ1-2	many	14	TGTGCCATCAGTCAAGGGCCTGCCTACGAAGGCTACACCTTC	CAISQGPAYEGYTF
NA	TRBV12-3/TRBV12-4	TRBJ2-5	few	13	TGTGCCAGCTCAGGTCCAGTCCAAGAGACCCAGTACTTC	CASSGPVQETQYF
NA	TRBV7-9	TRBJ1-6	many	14	TGTGCCAGCAGCTCAGGACAGCGTAATTCACCCCTCCACTTT	CASSSGQRNSPLHF
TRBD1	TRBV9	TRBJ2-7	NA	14	TGTGCCAGCAACGCCCCGGGACAGGGCGACGAGCAGTACTTC	CASNAPGQGDEQYF
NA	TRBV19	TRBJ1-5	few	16	TGTGCCAGTAGTATAGATCGCGGGTATAGCAATCAGCCCCAGCATTTT	CASSIDRGYSNQPQHF
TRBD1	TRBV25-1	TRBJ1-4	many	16	TGTGCCAGCAGTGTCCAGGGGGTCACAACTAATGAAAAACTGTTTTTT	CASSVQGVTTNEKLFF
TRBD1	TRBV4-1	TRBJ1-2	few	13	TGCGCCAGCCGGGACAGGCCGAACTATGGCTACACCTTC	CASRDRPNYGYTF
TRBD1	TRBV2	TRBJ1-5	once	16	TGTGCCAGCGGGACAGGACAGGTCTATAGCAATCAGCCCCAGCATTTT	CASGTGQVYSNQPQHF
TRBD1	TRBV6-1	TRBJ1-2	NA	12	TGTGCCAGCTCCGGACAGGAGGATGGCTACACCTTC	CASSGQEDGYTF
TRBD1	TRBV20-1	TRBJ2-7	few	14	TGCAGTGCTAGAGGGGACAGGACAACCTACGAGCAGTACTTC	CSARGDRTTYEQYF
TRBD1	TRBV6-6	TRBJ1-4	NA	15	TGTGCCAGCAGGCCCATACAGGGGGTTGATGAAAAACTGTTTTTT	CASRPIQGVDEKLFF
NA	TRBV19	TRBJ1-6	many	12	TGTGCCAGTAGCCGGACGGGTTCACCCCTCCACTTT	CASSRTGSPLHF
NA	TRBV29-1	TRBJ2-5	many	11	TGCAGCGTTGAGGGGGGACAGACCCAGTACTTC	CSVEGGQTQYF
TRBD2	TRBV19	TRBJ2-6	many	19	TGTGCCAGTAGTTTAAGGACGGGGGGTACTGGAACTGGGGCCAACGTCCTGACTTTC	CASSLRTGGTGTGANVLTF
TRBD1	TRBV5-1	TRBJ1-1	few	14	TGTGCCAGCAGCCCAATCGACAGGGGGAGTGAAGCTTTCTTT	CASSPIDRGSEAFF
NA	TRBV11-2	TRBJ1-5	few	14	TGTGCCAGCAGCTTAACAGGAAAAAGGGAGCCCCAGCATTTT	CASSLTGKREPQHF
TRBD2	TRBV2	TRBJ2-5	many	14	TGTGCCAGCAGTGACCCGGGACTAGGAGAGACCCAGTACTTC	CASSDPGLGETQYF
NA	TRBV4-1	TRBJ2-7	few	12	TGCGCCAGCAGCGACTTGCGGTACGAGCAGTACTTC	CASSDLRYEQYF
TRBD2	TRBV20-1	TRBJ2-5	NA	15	TGCAGTGCTAGAGATTCGGGGGGGGGCAGGGAGACCCAGTACTTC	CSARDSGGGRETQYF
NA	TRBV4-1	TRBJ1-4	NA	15	TGCGCCAGCAGCCACGAGGACACTCGGAATGAAAAACTGTTTTTT	CASSHEDTRNEKLFF
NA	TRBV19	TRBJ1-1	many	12	TGTGCCAGTAGTTGGGGTGTCGCTGAAGCTTTCTTT	CASSWGVAEAFF
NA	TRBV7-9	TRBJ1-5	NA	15	TGTGCCAGCAGCTTGGGGGGAGCGGGGGTCGCGCCCCAGCATTTT	CASSLGGAGVAPQHF
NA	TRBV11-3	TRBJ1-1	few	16	TGTGCCAGCAGCCCCTTTACGGTTGGAGGGAACACTGAAGCTTTCTTT	CASSPFTVGGNTEAFF
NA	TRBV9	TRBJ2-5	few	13	TGTGCCAGCTCACCCGACAGGTCCGGGACCCAGTACTTC	CASSPDRSGTQYF
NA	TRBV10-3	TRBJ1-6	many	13	TGTGCCATCAGTGACATCGACGATCCACCCCTCCACTTT	CAISDIDDPPLHF
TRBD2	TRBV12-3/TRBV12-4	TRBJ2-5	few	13	TGTGCCAGCAGTGGGGGGGTTCAAGAGACCCAGTACTTC	CASSGGVQETQYF
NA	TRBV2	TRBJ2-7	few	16	TGTGCCAGCAGTGAACCGGACGGCCAGGCCCCCTACGAGCAGTACTTC	CASSEPDGQAPYEQYF
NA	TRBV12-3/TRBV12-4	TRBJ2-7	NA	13	TGTGCCAGCAGTTTGTTGACGTCCTACGAGCAGTACTTC	CASSLLTSYEQYF
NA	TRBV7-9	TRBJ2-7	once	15	TGTGCCGGCAGCTTCAACCCCGGGACGGCCTACGAGCAGTACTTC	CAGSFNPGTAYEQYF
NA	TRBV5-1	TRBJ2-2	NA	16	TGCGCCAGCAGCTTCACCGGGACCGGGAACACCGGGGAGCTGTTTTTT	CASSFTGTGNTGELFF
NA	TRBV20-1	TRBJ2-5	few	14	TGCAGTGCTAGTGGGCTAGGAGACCAAGAGACCCAGTACTTC	CSASGLGDQETQYF
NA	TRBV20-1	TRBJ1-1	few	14	TGCAGTGCTACTAGGGGGGGGGATTCCACTGAAGCTTTCTTT	CSATRGGDSTEAFF
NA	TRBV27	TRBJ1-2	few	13	TGTGCCAGCAGTTTGACGCAGAACTATGGCTACACCTTC	CASSLTQNYGYTF
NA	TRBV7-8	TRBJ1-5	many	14	TGTGCCAGCAGCTTAAGGTCAGGTTCGCAGCCCCAGCATTTT	CASSLRSGSQPQHF
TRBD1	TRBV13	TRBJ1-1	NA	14	TGTGCCAGCAGCTTAGGGACAGGGGTTACTGAAGCTTTCTTT	CASSLGTGVTEAFF
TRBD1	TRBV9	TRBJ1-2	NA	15	TGTGCCAGCAGCGTATGCAGGACAGGGAACTATGGCTACACCTTC	CASSVCRTGNYGYTF
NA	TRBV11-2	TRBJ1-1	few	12	TGTGCCAGCAGCTTAGAGGGTTTCTCCGCTTTCTTT	CASSLEGFSAFF
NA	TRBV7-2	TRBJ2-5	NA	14	TGTGCCAGCAGCCCCACAGGGATCGAAGAGACCCAGTACTTC	CASSPTGIEETQYF